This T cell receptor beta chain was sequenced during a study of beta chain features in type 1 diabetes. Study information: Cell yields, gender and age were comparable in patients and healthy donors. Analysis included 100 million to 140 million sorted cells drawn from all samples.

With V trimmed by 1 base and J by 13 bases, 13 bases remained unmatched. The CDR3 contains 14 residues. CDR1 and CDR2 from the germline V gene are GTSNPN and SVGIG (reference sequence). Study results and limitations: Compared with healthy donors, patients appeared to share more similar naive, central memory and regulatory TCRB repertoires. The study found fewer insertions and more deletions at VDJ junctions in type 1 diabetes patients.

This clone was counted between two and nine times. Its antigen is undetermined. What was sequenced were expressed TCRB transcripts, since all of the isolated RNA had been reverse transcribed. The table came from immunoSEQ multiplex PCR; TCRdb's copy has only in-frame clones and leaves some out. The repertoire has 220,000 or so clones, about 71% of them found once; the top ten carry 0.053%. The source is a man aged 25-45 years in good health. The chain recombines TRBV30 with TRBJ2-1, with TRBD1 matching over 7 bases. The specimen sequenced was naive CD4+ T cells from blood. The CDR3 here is CAWSAYTGVGDQFF. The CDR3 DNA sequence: TGTGCCTGGAGTGCCTATACAGGGGTAGGGGATCAGTTCTTC.